The rows below give T cell receptor beta chains drawn from one sample of a study of regulatory T cells in long-lasting Graves disease. Via MiXCR, TCRdb re-called the multiplex PCR reads, giving one row per CDR3 protein. The sample contains hundreds of thousands of distinct CDR3 sequences, about 16% of which appear only once. These records were also assigned to another study, of T cells in Graves' hyperthyroidism and ophthalmopathy.

This specimen was peripheral blood mononuclear cells (PBMCs), taken at new diagnosis, from a patient treated with antithyroid drugs. These receptors were collected from a young woman with Graves disease. Both conserved end residues are part of each CDR3. D genes are given only for firm matches. Rows may omit the clone size; those that give it use once, few, many or a size class.

V: TRBV5-1; J: TRBJ2-7; D: TRBD1; size: many; DNA: TGCGCCAGCAGCTTACAGGGGGCGATGTACGAGCAGTACTTC; CDR3: CASSLQGAMYEQYF
V: TRBV28; J: TRBJ1-2; D: -; size: many; DNA: TGTGCCAGCAGTCCAGCGATACATTTTAACTATGGCTACACCTTC; CDR3: CASSPAIHFNYGYTF
V: TRBV6-1; J: TRBJ2-7; D: -; size: many; DNA: TGTGCCAGCAATTCGGGAGCTGGCGTGATCGAGCAGTACTTC; CDR3: CASNSGAGVIEQYF
V: TRBV5-1; J: TRBJ2-7; D: TRBD2; size: few; DNA: TGCGCCAGCAGCTTGGGGGCGGGAGGGACCACCTACGAGCAGTACTTC; CDR3: CASSLGAGGTTYEQYF
V: TRBV19; J: TRBJ1-2; D: -; size: many; DNA: TGTGCCAGTAGTACCATTCGGGGGGACCATGGCTACACCTTC; CDR3: CASSTIRGDHGYTF
V: TRBV7-6; J: TRBJ2-7; D: TRBD2; size: -; DNA: TGTGCCAGCAGCCGCGATTTTGGGGTAGCGGGGGGCGAGCAGTACTTC; CDR3: CASSRDFGVAGGEQYF
V: TRBV20-1; J: TRBJ1-5; D: -; size: many; DNA: TGCAGTGCTAGAGGATCGGGGGCTTTCAATCAGCCCCAGCATTTT; CDR3: CSARGSGAFNQPQHF
V: TRBV7-2; J: TRBJ2-7; D: -; size: many; DNA: TGTGCCAGCAGAATCGGGGCAGTCGGATCTTACGAGCAGTACTTC; CDR3: CASRIGAVGSYEQYF
V: TRBV4-1; J: TRBJ1-6; D: TRBD1; size: -; DNA: TGCGCCAGCAGCCCTCCCGGGACAGGGACAGATTCACCCCTCCACTTT; CDR3: CASSPPGTGTDSPLHF
V: TRBV7-2; J: TRBJ1-5; D: -; size: few; DNA: TGTGCCAGCAGCTCGCAGGGATGGGAGGGTCAGCCCCAGCATTTT; CDR3: CASSSQGWEGQPQHF
V: TRBV30; J: TRBJ2-7; D: TRBD2; size: -; DNA: TGTGCCTGGAGGGCTAGGACTAGCGGGAGTCTCCCCTACGAGCAGTACTTC; CDR3: CAWRARTSGSLPYEQYF
V: TRBV20-1; J: TRBJ2-7; D: -; size: many; DNA: TGCAGTGCTCCCGGGGGTTCCTCCTACGAGCAGTACTTC; CDR3: CSAPGGSSYEQYF
V: TRBV5-8; J: TRBJ2-1; D: TRBD2; size: -; DNA: TGTGCCAGCAGCTTGGTTTTTGGTAGCGGGAGGGATCACAATGAGCAGTTCTTC; CDR3: CASSLVFGSGRDHNEQFF
V: TRBV12-3/TRBV12-4; J: TRBJ2-7; D: -; size: many; DNA: TGTGCCAGCAGCCGGGACTCCTACTACGAGCAGTACTTC; CDR3: CASSRDSYYEQYF